A selection of T cell receptor beta chains follows, all from one sample in a study of T-cell memory formation after mild COVID-19. TCRdb re-called the 5' RACE reads through MiXCR, storing one row per CDR3 protein. This sample has 350,000 to 400,000 distinct CDR3 sequences; 20% to 25% occur once, and the top ten carry 12%. The material sequenced was PBMCs or a T cell subset sorted from them (not recorded which). The receptors shown here come from an adult woman who had mild COVID-19 (a few samples of this study predate the infection). Cell type and time point are not known. The CDR3 runs from the conserved cysteine through the conserved F or W. The D gene is left open where the match is weak. Clone size is stated in some rows and not others, as once, few, many or a class when expanded.

v_gene	d_gene	abundance	j_gene	CDR3nt	CDR3aa
TRBV5-5	.	few	TRBJ1-1	TGTGCCAGCAGCCCTATAGTCTCGTCCTCGACTGAAGCTTTCTTT	CASSPIVSSSTEAFF
TRBV19	TRBD1	.	TRBJ2-7	TGTGCCAGTAGTATGGGGACAGGGGCCTACGAGCAGTACTTC	CASSMGTGAYEQYF
TRBV4-2	TRBD1	.	TRBJ1-5	TGTGCCAGCAGCCAAGATCTTCAGACAGGGGCTTCAACCCTACTTCAGCCCCAGCATTTT	CASSQDLQTGASTLLQPQHF
TRBV29-1	.	few	TRBJ1-2	TGCAGCGGTTGGGGGGCCGTCTATGGCTACACCTTC	CSGWGAVYGYTF
TRBV4-1	.	.	TRBJ2-5	TGCGCCAGCAGCCAATTTGGCCCGGGACGGATGTACCAAGAGACCCAGTACTTC	CASSQFGPGRMYQETQYF
TRBV6-2/TRBV6-3	TRBD1	.	TRBJ2-3	TGTGCCAGCAGTTTCCCCGGGACAGGAAAACGCACAGATACGCAGTATTTT	CASSFPGTGKRTDTQYF
TRBV5-1	TRBD1	.	TRBJ2-3	TGCGCCAGCAGCTCGGGACAGGGGCGCACAGATACGCAGTATTTT	CASSSGQGRTDTQYF
TRBV7-8	TRBD1	.	TRBJ2-3	TGTGCCAGCAGCCGCAGACAGGGGGAGACAGATACGCAGTATTTT	CASSRRQGETDTQYF
TRBV6-6	.	medium-sized	TRBJ2-3	TGTGCCAGCAGTTACTCCGGGGGGCGCGGCCCCGCTAGCACAGATACGCAGTATTTT	CASSYSGGRGPASTDTQYF
TRBV27	TRBD2	.	TRBJ2-3	TGTGCCAGCAATCATCTAGCGGGAGGGCCTACAGATACGCAGTATTTT	CASNHLAGGPTDTQYF
TRBV7-2	.	many	TRBJ2-3	TGTGCCAGCAGCTTAACCTGGACTACCCGCACAGATACGCAGTATTTT	CASSLTWTTRTDTQYF
TRBV24-1	.	.	TRBJ2-6	TGTGCCACCAGTGACCCACAGGGTCGGGGCTCTGGGGCCAACGTCCTGACTTTC	CATSDPQGRGSGANVLTF
TRBV11-2	TRBD2	.	TRBJ2-2	TGTGCCAGCAGCTTATGGGCTAGCGGGAGGGGAACCGGGGAGCTGTTTTTT	CASSLWASGRGTGELFF
TRBV12-3/TRBV12-4	.	.	TRBJ1-5	TGTGCCAGCAGTTTAGCGTCAGGGTTCAATCAGCCCCAGCATTTT	CASSLASGFNQPQHF
TRBV20-1	.	.	TRBJ2-1	TGCAGTGCTAGAGATCTAGTCGGGCCCTACAATGAGCAGTTCTTC	CSARDLVGPYNEQFF
TRBV20-1	.	few	TRBJ2-7	TGCAGTGCTAGAAAAAGGGGGTTATCCTACGAGCAGTACTTC	CSARKRGLSYEQYF
TRBV6-6	.	.	TRBJ2-7	TGTGCCAGCAGTTACCAGGCGGGGGAGCAGTACTTC	CASSYQAGEQYF
TRBV5-1	.	.	TRBJ1-5	TGCGCCAGCAGCTTGGAAGGGGACCGGATACAGCCCCAGCATTTT	CASSLEGDRIQPQHF
TRBV12-3/TRBV12-4	.	few	TRBJ2-5	TGTGCCAGCAGTCGACGAGAGACCCAGTACTTC	CASSRRETQYF
TRBV4-2	.	many	TRBJ1-5	TGTGCCAGCTCACCACCAGGGGACCAGCCCCAGCATTTT	CASSPPGDQPQHF
TRBV29-1	.	.	TRBJ2-3	TGCAGCGTTGGATACCGATCTAGCACAGATACGCAGTATTTT	CSVGYRSSTDTQYF
TRBV25-1	TRBD1	.	TRBJ2-2	TGTGCCAGCAGTGAGGGACAGGACACCGGGGAGCTGTTTTTT	CASSEGQDTGELFF
TRBV11-2	TRBD2	.	TRBJ2-3	TGTGCCAGCAGCTTAGAGATAGCGGGAGGAGCAGATACGCAGTATTTT	CASSLEIAGGADTQYF
TRBV7-3	TRBD2	few	TRBJ2-2	TGTGCCAGCAGCCCCGCGGGAGGGCCCGGCACCGGGGAGCTGTTTTTT	CASSPAGGPGTGELFF
TRBV20-1	.	.	TRBJ1-6	TGCAGTGCCCGCCCCGAAGAGGACCTCTCCTATAATTCACCCCTCCACTTT	CSARPEEDLSYNSPLHF
TRBV14	.	few	TRBJ1-1	TGTGCCAGCAGCCAATTCACGAACACTGAAGCTTTCTTT	CASSQFTNTEAFF
TRBV20-1	TRBD2	.	TRBJ2-7	TGCAGCGCCCGGGGAGGGGACCTACGGGGCGAGCAGTACTTC	CSARGGDLRGEQYF
TRBV9	TRBD1	many	TRBJ2-7	TGTGCCAGCAGCGTGGGGACAGGGGCCTACGAGCAGTACTTC	CASSVGTGAYEQYF
TRBV7-3	.	large	TRBJ2-3	TGTGCCAGCAGCTTAACGGGTAGCCACACAGATACGCAGTATTTT	CASSLTGSHTDTQYF
TRBV18	.	many	TRBJ1-2	TGTGCCAGCTCGCTTGGGGATCGTAATGGCTACACCTTC	CASSLGDRNGYTF
TRBV6-1	.	.	TRBJ1-6	TGTGCCAGCCAGCGGGGGCGTGATTCACCCCTCCACTTT	CASQRGRDSPLHF
TRBV27	.	few	TRBJ2-2	TGTGCCAGCAGTTTATCGAGACTCTACACCGGGGAGCTGTTTTTT	CASSLSRLYTGELFF
TRBV7-6	TRBD2	few	TRBJ2-5	TGTGCCAGCAGCCTAAGCCTACGACTAGCGGGGGGCCCCCAAGAGACCCAGTACTTC	CASSLSLRLAGGPQETQYF
TRBV6-2/TRBV6-3	.	few	TRBJ2-3	TGTGCCAGCATCAGAGCGCCGGGTAGGCCAGATACGCAGTATTTT	CASIRAPGRPDTQYF
TRBV29-1	.	.	TRBJ2-3	TGCAGCGTGCCGGGGGACAGTGGCATGGATACGCAGTATTTT	CSVPGDSGMDTQYF
TRBV5-6	TRBD1	few	TRBJ1-4	TGTGCCAGCAGCTTGAGGGACAGTAATGGAAAACTGTTTTTT	CASSLRDSNGKLFF
TRBV9	TRBD1	.	TRBJ2-3	TGTGCCAGCAGCGTTCCGGGACAGGGGACCGCAGATACGCAGTATTTT	CASSVPGQGTADTQYF
TRBV2	TRBD1	few	TRBJ2-7	TGTGCCAGCAGACGCGGACAGGGGGCGTCCGAGCAGTACTTC	CASRRGQGASEQYF
TRBV30	.	.	TRBJ1-1	TGTGCCTGGAGTGTAATTCGGGGGAATCACGAATACCCGAAAGAAGCTTTCTTT	CAWSVIRGNHEYPKEAFF
TRBV5-1	.	.	TRBJ1-4	TGCGCCAGCAGGCGAACAACTAATGAAAAACTGTTTTTT	CASRRTTNEKLFF
TRBV12-3/TRBV12-4	.	.	TRBJ1-4	TGTGCCAGCAGTTTAGGGGACCACCCGTGGGAAAAACTGTTTTTT	CASSLGDHPWEKLFF
TRBV3-1	.	.	TRBJ2-5	TGTGCCAGCAGCCGGGGTTCCGGGATCCCGGAGACCCAGTACTTC	CASSRGSGIPETQYF
TRBV15	.	few	TRBJ2-7	TGTGCCACCAGCAGATCCGGGGGGCTTCAGTACGAGCAGTACTTC	CATSRSGGLQYEQYF
TRBV3-1	.	few	TRBJ2-7	TGTGCCAGCAGCCACGCAGGCAACTCCTACGAGCAGTACTTC	CASSHAGNSYEQYF
TRBV15	.	.	TRBJ1-4	TGTGCCACCAGCAGAGATAGGGCAGAGAATGAAAAACTGTTTTTT	CATSRDRAENEKLFF
TRBV4-3	TRBD2	.	TRBJ2-7	TGCGCCAGCAGCTGGACTAGCGGCCTCTCCTACGAGCAGTACTTC	CASSWTSGLSYEQYF
TRBV6-5	TRBD2	.	TRBJ2-7	TGTGCCAGCAGTGGCGAGGGACTAGCGGGCTACGAGCAGTACTTC	CASSGEGLAGYEQYF
TRBV10-2	TRBD2	few	TRBJ2-1	TGCGCCAGCACTGAGGGCGGGGGGGCGTATGAGCAGTTCTTC	CASTEGGGAYEQFF
TRBV2	TRBD2	few	TRBJ2-7	TGTGCCAGCAGTGAGGCGCTAGCGGGGGGCGAGCAGTACTTC	CASSEALAGGEQYF
TRBV27	.	few	TRBJ1-1	TGTGCCAGCAGTGGGCGATTGAACACTGAAGCTTTCTTT	CASSGRLNTEAFF
TRBV18	.	.	TRBJ2-4	TGTGCCAGCTCACCACCCGGGACAGCCAAAAACATTCAGTACTTC	CASSPPGTAKNIQYF
TRBV11-2	.	.	TRBJ2-3	TGTGCCAGCAGCTTACGGCCCTCTCCCGGGAGTGATACGCAGTATTTT	CASSLRPSPGSDTQYF
TRBV6-1	TRBD1	.	TRBJ2-7	TGTGCCAGCAGTGGTCCTCCGGGACAGGGTTTCCAATCAACTTCCTACGAGCAGTACTTC	CASSGPPGQGFQSTSYEQYF
TRBV7-8	.	few	TRBJ1-5	TGTGCCAGCAGCTTAGCTCCGGGGGGTGTCAGTCAGCCCCAGCATTTT	CASSLAPGGVSQPQHF
TRBV29-1	.	.	TRBJ1-2	TGCAGCGTTGAACAGGAGGCAGGCTTGGTAGGATATGGCTACACCTTC	CSVEQEAGLVGYGYTF
TRBV5-1	TRBD1	.	TRBJ2-1	TGCGCCAGCAGCTTGGCGGGACAGGGATACAATGAGCAGTTCTTC	CASSLAGQGYNEQFF
TRBV3-1	.	.	TRBJ2-7	TGTGCCAGCAGACCTAGTACTTCCTACGAGCAGTACTTC	CASRPSTSYEQYF
TRBV6-5	.	few	TRBJ1-2	TGTGCCAGCAGACCGGACCGGAGGGGAGGCTACACCTTC	CASRPDRRGGYTF